This T cell receptor beta chain was sequenced during a study of blood T cell repertoires in COVID-19 (dated by TCRdb to about 2020). In the study overall: Collaborator samples came from the United States, Italy and Spain and covered acute and convalescent phases of COVID-19. The material from the prospective study consisted of cDNA or gDNA derived from T cells, B-cell-depleted T cells, or PBMCs. The dataset comprised deeply sampled blood TCRbeta repertoires from subjects exposed to, actively infected with, or recovered from COVID-19. The repertoires were made available in a free public database intended to serve as a resource for research on the immune response to SARS-CoV-2. The samples were drawn from two sources: the first 160 participants of the ongoing ImmuneRACE study, and fewer than 1,500 subjects contributed by 6 global collaborators. Sample metadata almost always included a de-identified subject ID, COVID-19 status, age in years and sex. HLA class I and class II types, where available, came from metadata supplied by the sample provider rather than from assay-based typing. Study-wide findings and limitations: The amount of clinical and demographic metadata varied by source and participant and was provided uncurated.

This clone has just a few counts. This receptor's antigen is unknown. No much larger clone exists at a distance of one base, and base qualities are not known. V and J lose 1 base and 2 bases, and a span of 12 bases separates them. CDR1 and CDR2 are drawn from the germline V gene: SGHTA, FQGNSA. Measured from the cysteine to the phenylalanine, the CDR3 is 15 residues long. Only the CDR3 DNA stays, 45 bases, in frame from base 1. Whole blood was collected in K2EDTA tubes by collaborating institutions according to the institutions' own protocols. For TCRbeta analysis, collaborators shipped samples in one of three forms: frozen whole blood, isolated PBMCs, or DNA extracted from either of those sample types. The immunoSEQ Assay, a bias-controlled multiplex PCR, was used to amplify TCRbeta CDR3 regions from genomic DNA. Processing in the source paper ran as follows. Nucleated cell counts per sample were estimated from amplification of reference gene primers within the assay. To quantify the absolute abundance of each unique TCRbeta CDR3 rearrangement, sequence reads were collapsed and filtered. Productive Simpson clonality was computed per sample as the square root of Simpson's diversity index over productive rearrangements. Sourced from immuneACCESS, this table was stored by TCRdb with only in-frame sequences that have V and J called. A share of the clones is absent; for the studies checked, an unresolved V gene accounts for under half, and the remainder has no known explanation. The V and J calls and clone size were taken over from that table, and D and trimming were inferred from the DNA. In this sample the table shows 20,000 to 30,000 clones, 70% to 90% of which occur a single time. The ten largest clonotypes hold approximately 9.9% of the sample.

The sequence derives from an older man with acute or convalescent COVID-19. The rearranged segments are TRBV7-2 and TRBJ2-7, with a weak D call of TRBD1 (5 bases match). Sequencing was carried out using peripheral blood. The sequence in DNA is TGTGCCAGCAGCTTAGAGGCCGACAGAGCCTACGAGCAGTACTTC. It translates as CASSLEADRAYEQYF.